This T cell receptor (beta chain) was documented in a study of cytotoxic CD8 clonotypes in ibrutinib-treated CLL. Study results and limitations: For progressing versus sustained-remission patients, sampling times were not the same. Public clonotypes, rarely seen, contracted or held steady on treatment.

As concerns this clone: Its target is unknown.

The CDR3 spans 16 residues. The V gene's germline CDR1 is GTSNPN and CDR2 SVGIG (reference sequence). V lost 3 bases and J lost 5; bases outside the gene matches: 11. Deep sequencing aimed at 1 in 200,000 to 1 in 1 million T cells' resolution. Only in-frame clones appear in the TCRdb table, and some are missing; sequencing was by immunoSEQ multiplex PCR. The repertoire holds under 200,000 clones, with 70% to 85% as singletons. The TCR originated in a human donor with chronic lymphocytic leukemia. This sequence joins TRBV30 and TRBJ2-5, with TRBD2 matching over 11 bases. The sample was PBMCs, taken after 24 months of ibrutinib treatment. The CDR3, as DNA: TGTGCCTGGAGGCCTAAACCGGGACTAGCGGCCGAGACCCAGTACTTC. Translated, it gives CAWRPKPGLAAETQYF.